The 8 T cell receptor beta chains reported below all come from one sample, sequenced in a study of cytomegalovirus exposure and HLA in healthy donors. 60 Vbeta and 13 Jbeta primers were used in PCR. TCRdb keeps only in-frame clones here, not all; method: immunoSEQ multiplex PCR. The table shows about 110,000 clones, with 65% to 80% occurring only once. The specimen was PBMCs. The receptors were sampled from a woman aged 35 to 49 in good health and CMV-seronegative.

This chain joins TRBV5-6 and TRBJ1-2, with a tentative D call TRBD1 (5 bases). The germline V gene encodes CDR1 SGHDT and CDR2 YYEEEE. The ends were cut back, 4 bases at V and 0 bases at J, with 13 bases in the middle. The CDR3 consists of 15 residues. This CDR3 reads CASSSRGVANYGYTF. Here the CDR3 DNA reads TGTGCCAGCAGCAGCCGGGGGGTTGCTAACTATGGCTACACCTTC.

There are a few counts of this clone. The chain couples TRBV7-9 to TRBJ2-5; 7 positions match TRBD1. V shed 5 bases, J shed 0 bases, and the junction held 9 bases outside the gene matches. The V gene's germline CDR1 is SEHNR and CDR2 FQNEAQ (reference sequence). This CDR3 has 16 residues. CDR3 protein: CASSVGTASNQETQYF. The CDR3 coding sequence is TGTGCCAGCAGCGTCGGGACAGCGAGTAACCAAGAGACCCAGTACTTC.

The rearrangement uses TRBV18 and TRBJ2-6, with a weak D call TRBD1 (6 bases). The CDR3 has 15 residues. Germline values: CDR1 KGHSH, CDR2 LQKENI. The ends were cut back, 5 bases at V and 1 base at J, with 9 bases in the middle. This chain's CDR3 is CASSSTGSGANVLTF. For the CDR3, the DNA is TGTGCCAGCTCATCAACAGGGTCTGGGGCCAACGTCCTGACTTTC.

The chain joins TRBV6-1 to TRBJ2-3, with D hard to call. V lost 4 bases and J lost 6, with 5 bases in between. This CDR3 is 11 amino acids long. CDR1 is MNHNS and CDR2 is SASEGT in the germline V gene. CDR3: CASSGQDTQYF. The CDR3 DNA reads as TGTGCCAGCAGTGGCCAGGATACGCAGTATTTT.

V and J are TRBV6-5 and TRBJ2-1; 8 positions match TRBD1. With 7 bases clipped from V and 0 bases from J, the junction kept 5 bases outside the gene matches. CDR1 MNHEY and CDR2 SVGAGI come from the germline V gene. This CDR3 has 15 amino acids. This chain's CDR3 is CASIKDRVSYNEQFF. CDR3 DNA sequence: TGTGCCAGCATTAAGGACAGGGTCTCCTACAATGAGCAGTTCTTC.

The chain recombines TRBV5-1 with TRBJ2-5; 8 nucleotides align to TRBD1. This CDR3 is 17 amino acids long. Trimming removed 4 bases from V and 1 base from J; junction bases left unmatched: 12. Germline V gene sequence: CDR1 SGHRS, CDR2 YFSETQ. The CDR3 is CASSRKPGGAGQETQYF. The CDR3 DNA reads TGCGCCAGCAGCAGAAAACCAGGGGGCGCCGGCCAAGAGACCCAGTACTTC.

Only a few counts were recorded for this clone. The chain has TRBV5-4 and TRBJ2-1, with D possibly being TRBD2 (5 bases). The CDR3 is 15 residues long. Trimming took off 4 bases at V and 2 bases at J, with 13 bases between the two ends. Germline CDR1 reads SGHNT; CDR2 reads YYREEE (reference sequence). The CDR3 here is CASSGSMVAYNEQFF. The CDR3 nucleotides read TGTGCCAGCAGCGGGAGTATGGTGGCCTACAATGAGCAGTTCTTC.

The V gene is TRBV15, the J gene TRBJ1-4; maybe TRBD1 (5 bases). Looked up from germline, CDR1 is LNHNV and CDR2 is YYDKDF (reference sequence). CDR3 length equals 16 residues. V lost 3 bases, J lost 0 bases, and 11 bases lay in between. The CDR3 sequence: CATSRGGEPTNEKLFF. The CDR3 DNA follows: TGTGCCACCAGCAGGGGGGGGGAGCCAACTAATGAAAAACTGTTTTTT.